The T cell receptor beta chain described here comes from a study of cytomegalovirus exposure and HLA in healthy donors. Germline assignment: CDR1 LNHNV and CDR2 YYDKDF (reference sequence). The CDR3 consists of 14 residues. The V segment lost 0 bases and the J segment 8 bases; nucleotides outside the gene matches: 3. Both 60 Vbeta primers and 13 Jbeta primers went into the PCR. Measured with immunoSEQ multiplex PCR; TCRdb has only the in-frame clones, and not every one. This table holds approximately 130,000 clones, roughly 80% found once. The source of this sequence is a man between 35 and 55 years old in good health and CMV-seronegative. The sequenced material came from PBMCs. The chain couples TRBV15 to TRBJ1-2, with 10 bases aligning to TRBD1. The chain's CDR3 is CATSREDRGFGYTF. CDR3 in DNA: TGTGCCACCAGCAGAGAGGACAGGGGGTTCGGCTACACCTTC.